This T cell receptor (beta chain) emerged from a study of shared clonotypes between healthy human individuals. The CDR3 has 17 amino acids. Trimming took off 5 bases at V and 4 bases at J, with 20 bases between the two ends. In germline, CDR1 is MNHEY, CDR2 SMNVEV (reference sequence). Sequencing used immunoSEQ multiplex PCR; TCRdb keeps in-frame clones, though not all of them. The sample has about 1.1 million clones, 60% to 85% seen once. What was sequenced was memory CD4+ T cells from PBMCs. Subset indicated: CD45RA-negative fraction. The J gene is TRBJ2-2, the V gene TRBV27, with D possibly being TRBD1 or TRBD2 (5 bases each). The sequence derives from a man younger than 30 in good health. Some clones in this sample may be carry-over from other donors' samples. The CDR3 nucleotides are TGTGCCAGCAGTCCCAGGTGGCAGGGTGCGGGCACCGGGGAGCTGTTTTTT. It codes for CASSPRWQGAGTGELFF.